These 10 T cell receptor beta chains were all obtained from the same sample, sequenced in a study of T cells after yellow fever vaccination (dated by TCRdb to the late 2010s). Library preparation employed 5' RACE. These reads were obtained on an Illumina NovaSeq 6000. In-frame beta chains were kept once TCRdb had trimmed the public reads at Q25 with fastp and called clones with MiXCR. Each entry is one CDR3 protein sequence, shown with its most common DNA and genes. Recorded for this sample are just over 300,000 distinct CDR3 sequences; more than 3% of them occurred a single time. Jointly, the top ten make up 23% of the sample. The sample's treatment or condition label is to be understood as: live attenuated yellow fever vaccine strain. Sequences were derived from PBMCs, sampled on the day of the yellow fever booster vaccination. These TCRs come from a man younger than 35 who received the YFV17D yellow fever vaccine.

CDR3 sequence reads: CASSLLDGLGETQYF. The DNA of the CDR3 is TGCGCCAGCAGCCTACTAGACGGCCTAGGGGAGACCCAGTACTTC. This rearrangement joins TRBV5-1 to TRBJ2-5; possibly TRBD2 for D (5 bases). This CDR3 region has 15 residues. Germline V gives CDR1 SGHRS, CDR2 YFSETQ. Trimming removed 4 bases from V and 5 bases from J, with 18 bases in between.

This clonotype appeared many times. The chain links TRBV4-3 to TRBJ2-7; D gene unclear. Germline V CDR1 and CDR2: LGHNA, YSLEER. The CDR3 contains 14 residues. Trimming removed 4 bases from V and 1 base from J, with 11 bases in between. CDR3 nucleotide sequence: TGCGCCAGCAGCCGCTCCGGGCGTTCCTACGAGCAGTACTTC. It encodes CASSRSGRSYEQYF.

This chain links TRBV19 with TRBJ2-2; D might be TRBD1 (6 bases). With 4 bases removed from V and 4 bases from J, the gap between germline ends came to 7 bases. The CDR3 consists of 13 residues. Germline V gene data show CDR1 as LNHDA and CDR2 as SQIVND (reference sequence). CDR3 nucleotide sequence: TGTGCCAGTAGTAACAGGGCCACCGGGGAGCTGTTTTTT. Translation gives CASSNRATGELFF.

In its sample, this clonotype was seen many times. As DNA, the CDR3 is TGCGCCAGCAGCTTGGGGCAGGGGGCCCGTGGGGCCAACGTCCTGACTTTC. Residues: CASSLGQGARGANVLTF. The chain employs TRBV5-1 and TRBJ2-6; TRBD1 matches at 8 bases. CDR3 size: 17 residues. J was trimmed by 3 bases and V by 0 bases; bases with no gene match: 5. Germline-derived CDR1 and CDR2 are SGHRS and YFSETQ.

The table lists this clonotype with a few counts. The chain has TRBV12-3 or TRBV12-4 and TRBJ1-1; D call uncertain. This CDR3 has 14 amino acids. V lost 2 bases to trimming and J lost 3 bases, with 10 bases between them. CDR3 protein: CASSLWGTDTEAFF. Here the CDR3 DNA reads TGTGCCAGCAGTTTATGGGGTACGGACACTGAAGCTTTCTTT.

This clonotype occurred a few times. The chain links TRBV7-8 to TRBJ2-3; 10 positions agree with TRBD2. From germline, CDR1 is SGHVS and CDR2 FQNEAQ. V shed 5 bases, J shed 0 bases, and the junction held 11 bases outside the gene matches. This CDR3 is 18 amino acids long. The CDR3: CASSLHRTSGASTDTQYF. The CDR3 nucleotides read TGTGCCAGCAGCCTACACCGAACTAGCGGGGCTAGCACAGATACGCAGTATTTT.

This clonotype was counted ten times or more. The J gene is TRBJ2-2, the V gene TRBV4-1, with TRBD1 as a possible D gene (6 bases). This CDR3 has 17 amino acids. The V end was cut by 1 base, the J end by 0 bases, with 12 bases between. Germline values: CDR1 MGHRA, CDR2 YSYEKL. CDR3: CASSQVGQFANTGELFF. As DNA, the CDR3 is TGCGCCAGCAGCCAAGTAGGACAGTTCGCGAACACCGGGGAGCTGTTTTTT.

The chain uses TRBV7-6 and TRBJ1-6; D unresolved. With 0 bases removed from V and 10 bases from J, the gap between germline ends came to 10 bases. Per the germline V gene, CDR1 is SGHVS and CDR2 is FNYEAQ. This CDR3 contains 14 residues. Here the CDR3 DNA reads TGTGCCAGCAGCTTAGCTGGACGATGGTCACCCCTCCACTTT. It codes for CASSLAGRWSPLHF.

This clonotype was seen at least ten times. The chain links TRBV7-2 to TRBJ2-3; a possible D gene is TRBD2 (6 bases). V shed 1 base and J shed 4 bases, with 15 bases lying between them. The V gene's germline CDR1 is SGHTA and CDR2 FQGNSA. CDR3 size: 16 residues. CDR3 sequence (DNA): TGTGCCAGCAGCTTAGGAGGGGACTGGTCGTCAGATACGCAGTATTTT. Encoded protein: CASSLGGDWSSDTQYF. Full variable domain (remainder filled in from reference TRBV7-2 and TRBJ2-3): GAGVSQSPSNKVTEKGKDVELRCDPISGHTALYWYRQSLGQGLEFLIYFQGNSAPDKSGLPSDRFSAERTGGSVSTLTIQRTQQEDSAVYLCASSLGGDWSSDTQYFGPGTRLTVL.

In its sample, this clonotype was seen many times. The chain carries TRBV7-2 and TRBJ2-2; weak D call: TRBD1 (8 bases). Germline V CDR1 and CDR2: SGHTA, FQGNSA. The CDR3 runs to 17 residues. Trimming shortened V by 3 bases and J by 6 bases, and 20 bases separated the two germline ends. CDR3 sequence reads: CASSFTEGGTGAGELFF. As DNA, the CDR3 is TGTGCCAGCAGCTTCACCGAGGGGGGGACAGGAGCCGGGGAGCTGTTTTTT.